The present T cell receptor (beta chain) was sequenced within a study of vaccination effects on CD4 cells after COVID-19. CD4+ T cells specific for antigen were expanded with viral peptide pools by the ViraFEST assay before sequencing. The authors isolated CD4+ T cells after around 10 days of culture. None of the vaccinated had previously contracted SARS-CoV-2, and their nucleocapsid antibodies tested negative. A remark on this clone: Its target is unknown.

This CDR3 contains 12 residues. V shed 5 bases and J shed 6 bases, with 8 bases lying between them. Sequencing used immunoSEQ multiplex PCR; TCRdb keeps in-frame clones, though not all of them. The table lists 20,000 to 30,000 clones, roughly 70% of them singletons. The chain is built from TRBV12-3 or TRBV12-4 and TRBJ1-5; D remains ambiguous. This specimen consisted of CD4+ T cells from PBMCs cultured with SARS-CoV-2 spike peptides, obtained before COVID-19 vaccination. The sequence was collected from a human donor who received a COVID-19 vaccine. CDR3 sequence reads: CASSRTSQPQHF. In DNA form, the CDR3 reads TGTGCCAGCAGTCGGACGAGTCAGCCCCAGCATTTT.